These 29 T cell receptor beta chains were all obtained from the same sample, sequenced in a study of T cell changes during pregnancy in multiple sclerosis. TCRdb keeps only in-frame clones here, not all; method: immunoSEQ multiplex PCR. The sample includes tens of thousands of clones, 80% to 95% of them seen just once. The starting material was peripheral blood, obtained in the third trimester of pregnancy. These receptors were collected from a female donor with multiple sclerosis, enrolled in a pregnancy study.

The gene calls are TRBV28 and TRBJ2-3; 7 positions agree with TRBD2. CDR1 and CDR2 from the germline V gene are MDHEN and SYDVKM. V shed 5 bases and J 2 bases; nucleotides not matched to a gene: 4. The length of the CDR3 is 14 residues. The CDR3 reads CASSQAGNTDTQYF. The CDR3 DNA is TGTGCCAGCAGTCAAGCGGGAAACACAGATACGCAGTATTTT. The full variable domain, completed using reference TRBV28 and TRBJ2-3, is DVKVTQSSRYLVKRTGEKVFLECVQDMDHENMFWYRQDPGLGLRLIYFSYDVKMKEKGDIPEGYSVSREKKERFSLILESASTNQTSMYLCASSQAGNTDTQYFGPGTRLTVL.

The rearrangement links TRBV2 to TRBJ2-7; 11 nucleotides line up with TRBD2. The CDR3 spans 15 residues. With 6 bases clipped from V and 4 bases from J, the junction kept 8 bases outside the gene matches. Germline V CDR1 and CDR2: SNHLY, FYNNEI. CDR3 coding DNA: TGTGCCAGCAGGCCTTTAGCGGGAGGGAGGTACGAGCAGTACTTC. The encoded protein is CASRPLAGGRYEQYF.

The chain has TRBV11-2 and TRBJ1-1, with D possibly being TRBD1 (6 bases). The CDR3 covers 18 residues. Trimming left V 4 bases short and J 2 bases short, with 23 bases between. The germline gives CDR1 SGHAT, CDR2 FQNNGV. The CDR3 reads CASSSKPTSGTTNTEAFF. The DNA for the CDR3 is TGTGCCAGCAGCTCTAAGCCCACCTCCGGGACAACTAACACTGAAGCTTTCTTT.

This chain uses TRBV4-1 with TRBJ2-1, with D unclear. Germline assignment: CDR1 MGHRA and CDR2 YSYEKL. Trimming stripped 0 bases from V and 1 base from J, with 19 bases between. The CDR3 has 19 residues. CDR3 DNA: TGCGCCAGCAGCCAAGATGACGGGTCGACCTTTTCTTCCTACAATGAGCAGTTCTTC. Its translation is CASSQDDGSTFSSYNEQFF.

The chain links TRBV11-2 to TRBJ1-2; possible D gene TRBD1, 6 bases. Per germline, CDR1 SGHAT and CDR2 FQNNGV. This CDR3 spans 14 amino acids. The germline V and J ends were trimmed by 2 bases and 2 bases, with 9 bases remaining between them. The CDR3 is CASSLSTGNYGYTF. The CDR3 DNA reads as TGTGCCAGCAGCTTATCTACAGGGAACTATGGCTACACCTTC.

The chain couples TRBV5-4 to TRBJ1-1, with 11 bases lining up with TRBD1. J lost 4 bases, V lost 5 bases, and 1 base had no gene match. CDR1 and CDR2 (germline): SGHNT, YYREEE (reference sequence). The CDR3 is 13 amino acids. Here the CDR3 DNA reads TGTGCCAGCAGGGGACAGGGGGGCACTGAAGCTTTCTTT. It is translated as CASRGQGGTEAFF.

The rearrangement links TRBV6-1 to TRBJ2-3, with 8 bases identical to TRBD1. The V gene's germline CDR1 is MNHNS and CDR2 SASEGT. V was clipped by 1 base and J by 4 bases; unmatched bases: 4. The CDR3 runs 15 residues. CDR3 DNA sequence: TGTGCCAGCAGTGAAGTGGCAGGGGGCGCAGATACGCAGTATTTT. Its protein product is CASSEVAGGADTQYF.

This clone was counted a few times. The chain recombines TRBV4-3 with TRBJ2-3; weak D call: TRBD1 (5 bases). Deletions cut 1 base from V and 4 bases from J, with 12 bases between. The CDR3 runs 15 residues. The germline CDR1 and CDR2 sequences are LGHNA and YSLEER. The CDR3 sequence is CASSQGLTGADTQYF. The CDR3, as DNA: TGCGCCAGCAGCCAAGGGCTAACAGGAGCAGATACGCAGTATTTT.

CDR3 protein: CASSEIQAGANEKLFF. The CDR3 coding sequence is TGTGCCAGCAGCGAGATACAAGCAGGGGCTAATGAAAAACTGTTTTTT. The V and J genes are TRBV4-2 and TRBJ1-4; weak D call: TRBD1 (6 bases). CDR1 is LGHNA and CDR2 is YNFKEQ in the germline V gene. V lost 5 bases to trimming and J lost 3 bases, with 16 bases between them. The CDR3 is made up of 16 amino acids.

The chain combines TRBV5-1 with TRBJ2-3, with TRBD1 as a possible D gene (5 bases). The germline V gene has CDR1 SGHRS and CDR2 YFSETQ. Deletions cut 5 bases from V and 9 bases from J, with 13 bases between. This CDR3 spans 12 amino acids. The CDR3 reads CASSDGQLTQYF. The CDR3 nucleotides read TGCGCCAGCAGTGACGGACAACTAACGCAGTATTTT.

The chain couples TRBV7-9 to TRBJ2-1, with TRBD2 matching 7 bases. CDR3 size: 17 residues. V gave up 1 base and J gave up 6 bases; unmatched junction bases: 12. CDR1 is SEHNR, CDR2 FQNEAQ, per germline (reference sequence). CDR3 amino acids: CASSLVSIREGFNEQFF. CDR3 DNA: TGTGCCAGCAGCTTAGTATCTATTAGGGAGGGTTTCAATGAGCAGTTCTTC.

The V and J genes are TRBV6-1 and TRBJ2-3; D remains ambiguous. Germline assignment: CDR1 MNHNS and CDR2 SASEGT. This CDR3 has 13 amino acids. With 2 bases removed from V and 6 bases from J, the gap between germline ends came to 9 bases. The DNA of the CDR3 is TGTGCCAGCAGTGAACCTCCCTCGGATACGCAGTATTTT. It encodes CASSEPPSDTQYF.

Only one count was recorded for this clone. J is TRBJ2-3 and V is TRBV27; 9 bases line up with TRBD2. The germline CDR1 and CDR2 sequences are MNHEY and SMNVEV (reference sequence). J gave up 8 bases and V 6 bases, and 12 bases lay outside the gene matches. CDR3 size: 15 residues. CDR3 in DNA: TGTGCCAGCAGGGGAATAGCGGGAGCGGGGCGTACGCAGTATTTT. Amino acid sequence: CASRGIAGAGRTQYF.

This clone was counted once. The chain links TRBV10-3 to TRBJ1-2; TRBD1 agrees at 10 bases. There are 16 residues in the CDR3. Germline trimming cut 0 bases from V and 2 bases from J; bases unmatched to any gene: 3. The V gene's germline CDR1 is ENHRY and CDR2 SYGVKD. CDR3: CAISESETGGNYGYTF. The CDR3 region has the DNA TGTGCCATCAGTGAGTCTGAGACAGGGGGCAACTATGGCTACACCTTC.

The genes are TRBV28 and TRBJ2-3; no definite D call. Looked up from germline, CDR1 is MDHEN and CDR2 is SYDVKM. The CDR3 is 15 residues long. Trimming stripped 8 bases from V and 2 bases from J, with 17 bases between. The CDR3 nucleotides are TGTGCCAGCCGAACCTACCAACCAACCACAGATACGCAGTATTTT. Its translation: CASRTYQPTTDTQYF.

The rearrangement links TRBV5-1 to TRBJ2-1, with 11 positions matching TRBD2. The CDR3 has 16 amino acids. Germline CDR1 is SGHRS and CDR2 is YFSETQ. The V gene end was trimmed by 4 bases and the J gene end by 0 bases; junction bases not matched to a gene: 3. DNA for the CDR3: TGCGCCAGCAGCCCTACTAGCGGGAGCTCCTACAATGAGCAGTTCTTC. This encodes CASSPTSGSSYNEQFF.

This chain uses TRBV7-2 with TRBJ2-4; 7 bases are shared with TRBD2. The CDR3 sequence is 14 residues long. The V gene end was trimmed by 5 bases and the J gene end by 8 bases; junction bases not matched to a gene: 9. Germline V gene lookup returns CDR1 SGHTA and CDR2 FQGNSA. DNA for the CDR3: TGTGCCAGCAGCCTATCTCAGGGAGGGGACATTCAGTACTTC. Translated: CASSLSQGGDIQYF.

The chain links TRBV14 to TRBJ1-2; weak D call: TRBD1 (6 bases). V lost 4 bases, J lost 4 bases, and 10 bases lay in between. This CDR3 has 13 residues. The germline V gene has CDR1 SGHDN and CDR2 FVKESK. The chain's CDR3 is CASSPDRIYGYTF. The CDR3 DNA reads as TGTGCCAGCAGCCCCGACAGGATCTATGGCTACACCTTC. Drawing the rest from reference TRBV14 and TRBJ1-2, the complete variable domain is EAGVTQFPSHSVIEKGQTVTLRCDPISGHDNLYWYRRVMGKEIKFLLHFVKESKQDESGMPNNRFLAERTGGTYSTLKVQPAELEDSGVYFCASSPDRIYGYTFGSGTRLTVV.

The chain recombines TRBV7-2 with TRBJ1-2; 8 nucleotides match TRBD1. Germline V lookup: CDR1 SGHTA, CDR2 FQGNSA. Trimming removed 4 bases from V and 4 bases from J; junction bases left unmatched: 2. CDR3 length: 13 residues. CDR3 nucleotides: TGTGCCAGCAGCTCTACAGGGGGCTATGGCTACACCTTC. Residues: CASSSTGGYGYTF.

This chain links TRBV27 with TRBJ1-2, with D uncertain. Trimming pared 5 bases from V and 6 bases from J, leaving 19 bases between. Looked up from germline, CDR1 is MNHEY and CDR2 is SMNVEV (reference sequence). The length of the CDR3 is 15 residues. This CDR3 reads CASSLIPTVEDGYTF. CDR3 coding DNA: TGTGCCAGCAGTCTTATTCCAACGGTTGAGGATGGCTACACCTTC.

The chain is built from TRBV27 and TRBJ2-5, with 13 positions matching TRBD2. The CDR3 is 16 residues long. Trimming cost V 6 bases and J 5 bases; bases outside gene matches: 9. Germline values: CDR1 MNHEY, CDR2 SMNVEV (reference sequence). The CDR3 region has the DNA TGTGCCAGCAGCTTCCGGACTAGCGGGAGTAGGGAGACCCAGTACTTC. It codes for CASSFRTSGSRETQYF.

The chain carries TRBV15 and TRBJ2-5; a weak D match, TRBD2 (5 bases). CDR3 size: 13 residues. Trimming cost V 5 bases and J 5 bases, with 12 bases left between them. CDR1 and CDR2 from the germline V gene are LNHNV and YYDKDF (reference sequence). The CDR3, as DNA: TGTGCCACCAGCCCGGGTGGGAGCGAGACCCAGTACTTC. Residues: CATSPGGSETQYF.

The rearrangement joins TRBV13 to TRBJ2-2, with 12 positions matching TRBD2. The CDR3 sequence is 15 residues long. In germline, CDR1 is PRHDT, CDR2 FYEKMQ (reference sequence). V gave up 4 bases and J gave up 7 bases; unmatched junction bases: 4. The CDR3 region has the DNA TGTGCCAGCAGCTCTAGCGGGAGGGCCGTCGGGGAGCTGTTTTTT. Translation: CASSSSGRAVGELFF.

The V and J genes are TRBV6-6 and TRBJ2-2, with 8 bases that match TRBD2. Germline V gene sequence: CDR1 MNHNY, CDR2 SVGAGI (reference sequence). The CDR3 length is 16 residues. V lost 5 bases, J lost 4 bases, and 9 bases stayed unmatched. CDR3 residues: CASSLPGGPGTGELFF. In DNA form, the CDR3 reads TGTGCCAGCAGTCTTCCGGGAGGGCCAGGCACCGGGGAGCTGTTTTTT.

This chain connects TRBV28 to TRBJ2-1; the match to TRBD1 covers 8 bases. CDR1 is MDHEN and CDR2 is SYDVKM in the germline V gene. CDR3 size: 15 residues. V gave up 6 bases and J gave up 0 bases; unmatched junction bases: 4. The CDR3 coding sequence is TGTGCCAGCAGAACAGGGGGATTCTCCTACAATGAGCAGTTCTTC. Protein: CASRTGGFSYNEQFF.

The rearrangement links TRBV27 to TRBJ2-4; 8 nucleotides align to TRBD1. This CDR3 is built from 19 residues. After removal of 5 bases from V and 0 bases from J, the junction contained 15 bases not matched to a gene. Germline CDR1 reads MNHEY; CDR2 reads SMNVEV (reference sequence). The DNA of the CDR3 is TGTGCCAGCAGTATAATACCGGGACAGGTGATACTAGCCAAAAACATTCAGTACTTC. Encoded protein: CASSIIPGQVILAKNIQYF.

The chain links TRBV10-3 to TRBJ1-1, with TRBD1 identical over 9 bases. CDR1 is ENHRY and CDR2 is SYGVKD in the germline V gene. The CDR3 is made up of 14 amino acids. Unmatched junction bases numbered 11, after V lost 11 bases and J lost 4 bases. The CDR3 region is CAHATRQGGTEAFF. CDR3 in DNA: TGTGCCCACGCAACAAGACAGGGGGGCACTGAAGCTTTCTTT.

The table lists this clone with a count of one. The CDR3 nucleotides read TGTGCCAGCAGCCCTGACATGGGAAACACCATATATTTT. This encodes CASSPDMGNTIYF. The rearrangement joins TRBV5-6 to TRBJ1-3; no clear D. Germline loops: CDR1 SGHDT, CDR2 YYEEEE. V lost 4 bases and J 4 bases, leaving 9 bases between the germline ends. The CDR3 is 13 residues long.

This chain connects TRBV5-4 to TRBJ2-3; D is perhaps TRBD2 (7 bases). Germline loops: CDR1 SGHNT, CDR2 YYREEE (reference sequence). The CDR3 spans 15 residues. The V end lost 5 bases, the J end lost 0 bases, and 13 bases lay between the germline ends. CDR3 nucleotides: TGTGCCAGCAGAAAGGGGGGGTTTAGCACAGATACGCAGTATTTT. It translates to CASRKGGFSTDTQYF.